What follows are 23 T cell receptor beta chains derived from one specimen sequenced in a study of regulatory T cells in long-lasting Graves disease (dated by TCRdb to the early 2020s). Library generation was performed with multiplex PCR. These reads were obtained on an Illumina HiSeq 4000. CDR3 regions were amplified by Arm-PCR with iRepertoire HTBI primers to construct TCR beta libraries. TCRdb itself trimmed the public reads at Q25 with fastp, ran MiXCR and retained productive beta chains. Entries that share a CDR3 protein sequence are merged under the most common genes and DNA. The sample table holds 350,000 to 450,000 distinct CDR3 sequences, of which about 20% were seen once. 20% of the sample belongs to the ten largest clones. The time point label here, explained by the study, means: persistent/refractory GD, antithyroid drugs over 5 years with positive TRAb. RNA was extracted from PBMCs in TRIzol for both TCR sequencing and RNA sequencing.

Source: peripheral blood mononuclear cells (PBMCs), taken when the disease was refractory, from a patient treated with antithyroid drugs. The receptors were sampled from a female donor with Graves disease.

This clonotype was found many times. This chain connects TRBV12-3 or TRBV12-4 to TRBJ2-2; D is undetermined. V lost 2 bases and J lost 7, with 11 bases in between. The CDR3 covers 14 residues. The DNA for the CDR3 is TGTGCCAGCAGTTTATACGGTGATAACGGGGAGCTGTTTTTT. Protein: CASSLYGDNGELFF.

This clonotype was detected many times. J is TRBJ2-5 and V is TRBV29-1; D may be TRBD2 (5 bases). Germline V lookup: CDR1 SQVTM, CDR2 ANQGSEA. V gave up 4 bases and J gave up 5 bases, with 14 bases separating them. This CDR3 comprises 13 residues. The CDR3 bases are TGCAGCGTTGGGTCCTTGGGAGCGGAGACCCAGTACTTC. Amino acid sequence: CSVGSLGAETQYF.

The table lists this clonotype with a few counts. The chain joins TRBV29-1 to TRBJ2-7; 9 nucleotides line up with TRBD1. With 7 bases clipped from V and 3 bases from J, the junction kept 4 bases outside the gene matches. This CDR3 is 12 amino acids long. Germline V gene sequence: CDR1 SQVTM, CDR2 ANQGSEA. CDR3 loop: CSARQGVYEQYF. CDR3 DNA: TGCAGCGCTCGACAGGGGGTCTACGAGCAGTACTTC.

This clonotype has only a few counts. The rearrangement uses TRBV7-3 and TRBJ1-1; D gene uncertain. V was shortened by 2 bases and J by 2 bases, with 9 bases between the two germline ends. Germline-derived CDR1 and CDR2 are SGHTA and FQGTGA. The CDR3 covers 14 residues. The CDR3 coding sequence is TGTGCCAGCAGCTTATCGGACTCTAACACTGAAGCTTTCTTT. Translating gives CASSLSDSNTEAFF.

This clonotype appeared many times. The chain uses TRBV6-1 and TRBJ2-7, with TRBD2 matching over 7 bases. Germline V gene sequence: CDR1 MNHNS, CDR2 SASEGT. The V segment lost 7 bases and the J segment 0 bases; nucleotides outside the gene matches: 9. The CDR3 is 15 residues long. For the CDR3, the DNA is TGTGCCAGCATCAAGCAAGCGGGGCTCTCCTACGAGCAGTACTTC. Protein product: CASIKQAGLSYEQYF.

The chain joins TRBV12-3 or TRBV12-4 to TRBJ1-2; D may be TRBD1 (5 bases). V was shortened by 6 bases and J by 10 bases, with 21 bases between the two germline ends. This CDR3 spans 14 amino acids. The CDR3 here is CASSLGRAEGVYTF. CDR3 bases: TGTGCCAGCAGCTTGGGGCGAGCCGAGGGTGTCTACACCTTC.

The sample holds a few counts of this clonotype. This chain uses TRBV7-2 with TRBJ2-5, with D possibly TRBD2 on 5 matching bases. Germline lookup yields CDR1 SGHTA and CDR2 FQGNSA. V lost 5 bases, J lost 3 bases, and 22 bases lay in between. The CDR3 is 17 residues long. The CDR3 region is CASSPAQFGWEKETQYF. The CDR3 DNA follows: TGTGCCAGCAGCCCAGCCCAATTCGGGTGGGAGAAAGAGACCCAGTACTTC.

This clonotype appeared many times. The rearrangement links TRBV6-5 to TRBJ2-7; D remains ambiguous. Germline loops: CDR1 MNHEY, CDR2 SVGAGI. The CDR3 totals 13 residues. V lost 2 bases and J lost 6, with 11 bases in between. In DNA form, the CDR3 reads TGTGCCAGCAGTTACAGGGATCTGTTCGAGCAGTACTTC. Translating gives CASSYRDLFEQYF.

The table lists this clonotype with a few counts. The chain is built from TRBV6-1 and TRBJ2-7; the D gene is possibly TRBD1 (6 bases). Trimming removed 7 bases at V and 4 bases at J, with 11 bases between. CDR3 size: 12 residues. CDR1 and CDR2 (germline): MNHNS, SASEGT. The CDR3 region is CASTLGGYEQYF. The CDR3 nucleotides read TGTGCCAGCACCCTAGGGGGTTACGAGCAGTACTTC.

The chain uses TRBV11-2 and TRBJ2-2; no definite D call. Germline V gene lookup returns CDR1 SGHAT and CDR2 FQNNGV. The CDR3 sequence is 13 residues long. Trimming pared 7 bases from V and 5 bases from J, leaving 11 bases between. This CDR3 is CASILTVTGELFF. In DNA form, the CDR3 reads TGTGCCAGCATCCTAACGGTGACCGGGGAGCTGTTTTTT.

The CDR3 loop reads CASSFGVGASKGGADTQYF. The CDR3 bases are TGTGCCAGCAGCTTTGGGGTGGGGGCATCAAAGGGAGGCGCAGATACGCAGTATTTT. The gene calls are TRBV7-8 and TRBJ2-3; TRBD1 or TRBD2 may be the D gene (6 bases each). CDR1 and CDR2 from the germline V gene are SGHVS and FQNEAQ. The V gene lost 3 bases and the J gene lost 4 bases, with 26 bases spanning the gap. This CDR3 has 19 residues.

CDR3 region: CASSWGRIEAFF. The CDR3 DNA is TGTGCCAGCAGTTGGGGACGGATTGAAGCTTTCTTT. The chain combines TRBV28 with TRBJ1-1; D might be TRBD1 (5 bases). V lost 4 bases and J 7 bases, leaving 10 bases between the germline ends. CDR1 MDHEN and CDR2 SYDVKM come from the germline V gene. The CDR3 is 12 residues long.

In this sample, this clonotype turned up many times. The genes are TRBV19 and TRBJ1-5; D not certain. The CDR3 length is 14 residues. The germline V and J ends were trimmed by 7 bases and 4 bases, with 14 bases remaining between them. The germline V gene encodes CDR1 LNHDA and CDR2 SQIVND (reference sequence). The chain's CDR3 is CASKAGSKNQPQHF. CDR3 sequence (DNA): TGTGCCAGTAAGGCGGGCAGTAAGAATCAGCCCCAGCATTTT.

This clonotype was picked up a small number of times. The chain recombines TRBV25-1 with TRBJ2-7; D is unclear. Germline CDR1 MGHDK, CDR2 SYGVNS. Between the trimmed V and J ends, which lost 1 base and 3 bases, there was a span of 13 bases. CDR3 size: 15 residues. The CDR3 here is CASSEFTIGNYEQYF. CDR3 nucleotide sequence: TGTGCCAGCAGTGAATTCACCATCGGAAACTACGAGCAGTACTTC.

In its sample, this clonotype was seen many times. The gene calls are TRBV7-9 and TRBJ1-2; perhaps TRBD1 as D (5 bases). V was shortened by 1 base and J by 0 bases, with 15 bases between the two germline ends. Germline values: CDR1 SEHNR, CDR2 FQNEAQ (reference sequence). There are 17 residues in the CDR3. CDR3 DNA sequence: TGTGCCAGCAGCTTAGTAATGGGACCTACCTCTAACTATGGCTACACCTTC. Amino acid sequence: CASSLVMGPTSNYGYTF. Full variable domain (remainder filled in from reference TRBV7-9 and TRBJ1-2): DTGVSQNPRHKITKRGQNVTFRCDPISEHNRLYWYRQTLGQGPEFLTYFQNEAQLEKSRLLSDRFSAERPKGSFSTLEIQRTEQGDSAMYLCASSLVMGPTSNYGYTFGSGTRLTVV.

Turning to this clonotype: At one of its ends the junction is not consistent with the germline gene, which may arise from a read error. V is TRBV28 and J is TRBJ1-5; maybe TRBD1 (6 bases). Germline V lookup: CDR1 MDHEN, CDR2 SYDVKM. This CDR3 comprises 16 residues. The CDR3 is CASALQGKGSSQPQHF. CDR3 in DNA: TGTGCCAGCGCACTCCAGGGGAAGGGTAGCAGTCAGCCCCAGCATTTT.

This clonotype was detected ten times or more. This chain joins TRBV12-3 or TRBV12-4 and TRBJ1-6; 9 bases map to TRBD1. The CDR3 has 15 residues. J gave up 10 bases and V 6 bases, and 10 bases lay outside the gene matches. This CDR3 is CASSLTGGRTSPLHF. The CDR3 DNA reads TGTGCCAGCAGCCTCACAGGGGGCAGGACCTCACCCCTCCACTTT.

This clonotype was seen at least ten times. Compared with germline, one end of the junction differs, possibly owing to a read error. V is TRBV2 and J is TRBJ1-2, with D perhaps matching TRBD1 (6 bases). CDR3 size: 13 residues. Germline V lookup: CDR1 SNHLY, CDR2 FYNNEI. DNA for the CDR3: TGTACCAGCGAGGGCAGGGGAGGCTATGGCTACACCTTC. Translated: CTSEGRGGYGYTF.

The chain uses TRBV6-2 or TRBV6-3 and TRBJ1-1; 9 nucleotides align to TRBD1. The junction had 12 bases not matched to a gene; V was cut back by 4 bases and J by 0 bases. This CDR3 has 18 amino acids. CDR1 MNHEY and CDR2 SVGEGT come from the germline V gene. CDR3 DNA sequence: TGTGCCAGCAGTTTCCCACCGGGACAGGGCCTCATGAACACTGAAGCTTTCTTT. It translates to CASSFPPGQGLMNTEAFF.

This clonotype was picked up a small number of times. Given a much more abundant clone one base away, this may be a read error. The rearrangement joins TRBV20-1 to TRBJ1-1; D not certain. The CDR3 contains 13 residues. Germline V gene data show CDR1 as DFQATT and CDR2 as SNEGSKA (reference sequence). The CDR3 DNA is TGCGGTGCTGAAGGGTTAATGAACACTGAAGCTTTCTTT. It specifies CGAEGLMNTEAFF.

Only a few counts were recorded for this clonotype. The rearrangement uses TRBV28 and TRBJ2-3; TRBD2 matches 12 bases. This CDR3 is built from 16 residues. The V and J ends lost 3 bases and 5 bases, in that order; junction bases with no gene match: 6. The germline V gene encodes CDR1 MDHEN and CDR2 SYDVKM. The CDR3 DNA sequence: TGTGCCAGCAGTTTCATGCTAGCGGGAGGGAGAGATACGCAGTATTTT. It encodes CASSFMLAGGRDTQYF.

This clonotype was counted ten times or more. The gene calls are TRBV28 and TRBJ2-7; tentatively, D is TRBD2 (7 bases). The CDR3 sequence is 16 residues long. The V end lost 6 bases, the J end lost 1 base, and 19 bases lay between the germline ends. Germline loops: CDR1 MDHEN, CDR2 SYDVKM. The CDR3 loop is CASSPLDSGKSYEQYF. The CDR3 DNA reads TGTGCCAGCAGCCCCCTGGACAGCGGGAAATCCTACGAGCAGTACTTC.

Only a few counts were recorded for this clonotype. This rearrangement joins TRBV4-3 to TRBJ2-2; 7 bases agree with TRBD1. Unmatched junction bases numbered 11, after V lost 5 bases and J lost 5 bases. Germline V CDR1 and CDR2: LGHNA, YSLEER. The CDR3 loop spans 16 amino acids. The CDR3 DNA reads as TGCGCCAGCAGCGCGGACAGGCTGACGCGGACCGGGGAGCTGTTTTTT. This codes for CASSADRLTRTGELFF.